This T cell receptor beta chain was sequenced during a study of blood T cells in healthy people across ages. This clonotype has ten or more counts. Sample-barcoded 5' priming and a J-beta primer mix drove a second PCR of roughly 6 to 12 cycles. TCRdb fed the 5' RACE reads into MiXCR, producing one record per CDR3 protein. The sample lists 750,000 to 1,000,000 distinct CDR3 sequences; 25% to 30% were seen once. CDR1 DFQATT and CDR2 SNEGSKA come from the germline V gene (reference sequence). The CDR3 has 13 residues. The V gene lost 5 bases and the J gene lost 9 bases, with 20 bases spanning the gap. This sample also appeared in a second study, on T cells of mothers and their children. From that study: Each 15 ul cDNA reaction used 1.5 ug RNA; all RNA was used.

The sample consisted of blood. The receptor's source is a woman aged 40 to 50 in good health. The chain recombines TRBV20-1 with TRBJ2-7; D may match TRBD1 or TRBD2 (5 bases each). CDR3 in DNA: TGCAGTGCTGAGGTGGGGACCGGTCTCGGGCAGTACTTC. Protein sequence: CSAEVGTGLGQYF.